The T cell receptor (beta chain) under discussion was sequenced for a study of blood T cell repertoires in COVID-19. Study at large: PBMCs, B-cell-depleted T cells, or T cells were the source of the cDNA or gDNA that made up the material.

Libraries were prepared by immunoSEQ multiplex PCR; TCRdb keeps only in-frame clonotypes and omits some of them. The sample holds about 300,000 clones, about nine tenths seen once. Germline lookup yields CDR1 SGHRS and CDR2 YFSETQ. The CDR3 loop spans 13 amino acids. V dropped 1 base and J dropped 0 bases, with 4 bases sitting between them. This chain links TRBV5-1 with TRBJ1-1; D is uncertain. The source is a woman aged 50 to 60 who had been exposed to COVID-19. Specimen: PBMCs or T cells enriched from blood (not recorded which). The CDR3 sequence: CASSLHMNTEAFF. Written as DNA, the CDR3 is TGCGCCAGCAGCTTGCACATGAACACTGAAGCTTTCTTT.